Listed below are T cell receptor beta chains from one sample, sequenced in a study of siplizumab effects on memory and regulatory T cells. Produced via immunoSEQ multiplex PCR; TCRdb's table is partial and in-frame only. The table has 60,000 to 70,000 clones, roughly 88% seen once. The sequenced sample was Tregs sorted from blood. The source is a human donor in good health. Each CDR3 is given with its conserved first and last residue. D genes are given only for firm matches. The size field is filled for only some rows; it gives once, few, many or a size class.

abundance	j_gene	d_gene	v_gene	CDR3aa	CDR3nt
NA	TRBJ1-5	NA	TRBV7-2	CASSLKAGSQPQHF	TGTGCCAGCAGCCTTAAGGCAGGGAGTCAGCCCCAGCATTTT
NA	TRBJ1-3	NA	TRBV7-8	CASSLGRGEGSGNTIYF	TGTGCCAGCAGCTTAGGAAGGGGCGAGGGATCTGGAAACACCATATATTTT
NA	TRBJ2-1	TRBD2	TRBV11-3	CASSLALAGWGEQFF	TGTGCCAGCAGCTTAGCACTAGCGGGATGGGGTGAGCAGTTCTTC
NA	TRBJ2-5	NA	TRBV18	CASSYRDGKETQYF	TGTGCCAGCTCATACCGGGACGGAAAAGAGACCCAGTACTTC
NA	TRBJ1-2	NA	TRBV4-1	CASSQDIEGGTYGYTF	TGCGCCAGCAGCCAAGATATCGAAGGCGGGACGTATGGCTACACCTTC
NA	TRBJ2-5	NA	TRBV6-5	CASRLRGEETQYF	TGTGCCAGCAGGCTAAGGGGCGAAGAGACCCAGTACTTC
once	TRBJ1-2	NA	TRBV5-4	CASSSPRMGVYGYTF	TGTGCCAGCAGCTCCCCTCGCATGGGCGTCTATGGCTACACCTTC
NA	TRBJ1-2	NA	TRBV6-6	CASSRGMGISGYTF	TGTGCCAGCAGTAGGGGGATGGGGATTTCGGGCTACACCTTC
NA	TRBJ2-1	NA	TRBV6-5	CASFYGRGYNEQFF	TGTGCCAGCTTTTACGGGAGAGGTTACAATGAGCAGTTCTTC
NA	TRBJ1-2	NA	TRBV10-3	CAIRDRPLSGYTF	TGTGCCATCAGGGACAGACCTTTGAGTGGCTACACCTTC
NA	TRBJ2-7	TRBD2	TRBV15	CATSRVAGTYEQYF	TGTGCCACCAGCAGAGTAGCGGGGACCTACGAGCAGTACTTC
medium-sized	TRBJ2-1	NA	TRBV27	CASSFYNQREQFF	TGTGCCAGCAGTTTCTACAACCAGAGGGAGCAGTTCTTC
NA	TRBJ1-5	TRBD1	TRBV19	CASSRKDRIANQPQHF	TGTGCCAGTAGTAGGAAGGACAGGATTGCCAATCAGCCCCAGCATTTT
NA	TRBJ2-5	TRBD2	TRBV10-3	CATQLAEQETQYF	TGTGCCACGCAACTAGCGGAACAAGAGACCCAGTACTTC
NA	TRBJ2-7	NA	TRBV6-5	CASSYGGGLSYEQYF	TGTGCCAGCAGTTATGGGGGAGGTCTATCCTACGAGCAGTACTTC
NA	TRBJ1-3	NA	TRBV5-1	CASRFGPDSGNTIYF	TGCGCCAGCAGATTCGGTCCTGACTCTGGAAACACCATATATTTT
NA	TRBJ1-6	NA	TRBV5-1	CASRPGADSPLHF	TGCGCCAGCAGGCCGGGGGCGGATTCACCCCTCCACTTT
NA	TRBJ2-5	TRBD2	TRBV7-2	CASSLIGGETQYF	TGTGCCAGCAGCTTAATCGGGGGGGAGACCCAGTACTTC
few	TRBJ1-5	NA	TRBV4-2	CASSRIRAWDQPQHF	TGTGCCAGCAGCCGGATAAGGGCCTGGGATCAGCCCCAGCATTTT
medium-sized	TRBJ1-2	NA	TRBV20-1	CSWGTDYGYTF	TGCAGCTGGGGGACGGACTATGGCTACACCTTC
few	TRBJ2-2	NA	TRBV2	CASSRQPSNTGELFF	TGTGCCAGCAGTAGACAGCCTTCTAACACCGGGGAGCTGTTTTTT
NA	TRBJ1-2	NA	TRBV7-9	CASSQLNTASGYTF	TGTGCCAGCAGCCAACTTAATACAGCATCCGGCTACACCTTC
NA	TRBJ1-5	TRBD1	TRBV7-9	CASSLGDRASQPQHF	TGTGCCAGCAGCTTAGGGGACAGGGCTTCTCAGCCCCAGCATTTT
NA	TRBJ1-2	NA	TRBV7-9	CASSLAQGPYGYTF	TGTGCCAGCAGCTTGGCCCAGGGACCATATGGCTACACCTTC
NA	TRBJ1-2	NA	TRBV7-8	CASGDNYGYTF	TGTGCCAGCGGCGATAACTATGGCTACACCTTC
NA	TRBJ1-4	TRBD1	TRBV9	CASSPRTGLSEKLFF	TGTGCCAGCAGCCCCCGGACAGGGTTGAGTGAAAAACTGTTTTTT
NA	TRBJ2-1	NA	TRBV6-1	CASSHATEQFF	TGTGCCAGCAGCCACGCGACAGAGCAGTTCTTC
NA	TRBJ2-3	NA	TRBV4-1	CASSQDPGSGTDTQYF	TGCGCCAGCAGCCAAGATCCTGGGTCCGGCACAGATACGCAGTATTTT
NA	TRBJ2-7	TRBD1	TRBV5-1	CASSPGQHSYEQYF	TGCGCCAGCAGCCCGGGACAGCACTCCTACGAGCAGTACTTC
NA	TRBJ2-3	NA	TRBV29-1	CSVEGGFAQYF	TGCAGCGTTGAAGGGGGGTTCGCGCAGTATTTT
NA	TRBJ1-4	NA	TRBV6-6	CASSLDLNEKLFF	TGTGCCAGCAGTTTAGACCTTAATGAAAAACTGTTTTTT
NA	TRBJ1-2	NA	TRBV27	CASTYYGGSGYTF	TGTGCCAGCACCTACTATGGTGGGTCCGGCTACACCTTC
NA	TRBJ1-4	NA	TRBV28	CASSLIGAGVGEKLFF	TGTGCCAGCAGTTTAATAGGGGCAGGGGTTGGCGAAAAACTGTTTTTT
NA	TRBJ1-1	NA	TRBV2	CASSGPANTEAFF	TGTGCCAGCAGTGGGCCAGCAAACACTGAAGCTTTCTTT
NA	TRBJ2-5	NA	TRBV21-1	CASRSQETQYF	TGTGCCAGCAGATCTCAAGAGACCCAGTACTTC
NA	TRBJ2-1	NA	TRBV28	CASGRTYNEQFF	TGTGCCAGCGGGAGAACGTACAATGAGCAGTTCTTC